This T cell receptor (beta chain) is drawn from a study of T cell repertoires in cytomegalovirus infection. Across the whole study: CMV infection and matching HLA type were both indicated by public TCR beta signatures. Findings and limits, study-wide: The ex vivo response showed dominance by HLA-C-restricted CMV-specific TCR beta clonotypes.

This clonotype has just a few counts. Its antigen is not known. TCRdb reanalysed the reads using MiXCR and keeps one entry per CDR3 protein. The data contain 150,000 to 200,000 distinct CDR3 sequences, over 13% of them singletons. This clonotype originated in a human donor in good health (CMV status not recorded). Some clones in this sample may be carry-over from other donors' samples. Sequenced input: PBMCs.

The CDR3 bases are TGTGCCAGCAGATCCGATACGGTGAACACTGAAGCTTTCTTT. It yields the protein CASRSDTVNTEAFF. The chain has TRBV6-6 and TRBJ1-1; no clear D. V was pared by 6 bases and J by 0 bases, with 11 bases between. Germline V lookup: CDR1 MNHNY, CDR2 SVGAGI (reference sequence). This CDR3 is built from 14 residues.